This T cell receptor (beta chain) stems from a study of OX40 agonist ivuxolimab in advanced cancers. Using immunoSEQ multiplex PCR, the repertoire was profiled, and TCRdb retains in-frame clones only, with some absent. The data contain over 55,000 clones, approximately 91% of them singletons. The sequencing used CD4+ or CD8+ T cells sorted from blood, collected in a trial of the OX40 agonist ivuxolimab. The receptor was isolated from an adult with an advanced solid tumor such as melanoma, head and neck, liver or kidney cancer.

The CDR3 DNA reads as TGTGCCAGCAGGGGCAGGGCGGGCCAAGATAATTCACCCCTCCACTTT. Protein: CASRGRAGQDNSPLHF. The chain has TRBV9 and TRBJ1-6, with a weak D call TRBD1 (5 bases). Germline lookup yields CDR1 SGDLS and CDR2 YYNGEE. V was pared by 5 bases and J by 5 bases, with 17 bases between. The CDR3 runs 16 residues.